These T cell receptor beta chains were read from a single sample in a study of blood T cell repertoires in COVID-19. Method: immunoSEQ multiplex PCR; TCRdb's copy keeps in-frame clones and lacks some. In the table there are 270,000 or so clones, 82% of which are singletons. Sequenced sample: peripheral blood. The origin of the receptors is a woman younger than 35 with acute or convalescent COVID-19. Each CDR3 is given with its conserved first and last residue. A D gene is named only where the DNA matches it firmly. The size field is filled for only some rows; it gives once, few, many or a size class.

cdr3_nt: TGTGCCAGCACCCTGGGGCTAGCGGGAGTTGGGACCGGGGAGCTGTTTTTT
cdr3_aa: CASTLGLAGVGTGELFF
cdr3_length: 17
d_call: TRBD2
v_call: TRBV7-6
clone_size: few
j_call: TRBJ2-2

cdr3_nt: TGTGCCAGCAGCAAAACCGGCGGCCGCACCTACGAGCAGTACTTC
cdr3_aa: CASSKTGGRTYEQYF
cdr3_length: 15
d_call: -
v_call: TRBV21-1
clone_size: few
j_call: TRBJ2-7

cdr3_nt: TGTGCCAGCCGCTCCGGGAACTATGGCTACACCTTC
cdr3_aa: CASRSGNYGYTF
cdr3_length: 12
d_call: -
v_call: TRBV28
clone_size: -
j_call: TRBJ1-2

cdr3_nt: TGTGCCTGGACGCCGGGGGGGTCGAACTATGGCTACACCTTC
cdr3_aa: CAWTPGGSNYGYTF
cdr3_length: 14
d_call: -
v_call: TRBV30
clone_size: -
j_call: TRBJ1-2

cdr3_nt: TGTGCCACCAGCTTCCGCGCCGGTCCCTACGAGCAGTACTTC
cdr3_aa: CATSFRAGPYEQYF
cdr3_length: 14
d_call: -
v_call: TRBV15
clone_size: -
j_call: TRBJ2-7

cdr3_nt: TGTGCCAGCAGGGGCAGGGGGCCGGGGGATGAAAAACTGTTTTTT
cdr3_aa: CASRGRGPGDEKLFF
cdr3_length: 15
d_call: TRBD1
v_call: TRBV11-2
clone_size: -
j_call: TRBJ1-4

cdr3_nt: TGTGCCAGCAGCTTCTCCGGACTAGCGGGAGGACGGGACTCCTACAATGAGCAGTTCTTC
cdr3_aa: CASSFSGLAGGRDSYNEQFF
cdr3_length: 20
d_call: TRBD2
v_call: TRBV5-5
clone_size: -
j_call: TRBJ2-1

cdr3_nt: TGTGCCAGCAGTCCCGGTGGGACAGGGACTTTGGTGCAGTACTTC
cdr3_aa: CASSPGGTGTLVQYF
cdr3_length: 15
d_call: TRBD1
v_call: TRBV6-5
clone_size: -
j_call: TRBJ2-7

cdr3_nt: TGTGCCAGCCGGGACAGGGGCGATGGACATGGCTACACCTTC
cdr3_aa: CASRDRGDGHGYTF
cdr3_length: 14
d_call: TRBD1
v_call: TRBV2
clone_size: -
j_call: TRBJ1-2

cdr3_nt: TGCAGCGCTGAGGGGAGGGCGTATGGCTACACCTTC
cdr3_aa: CSAEGRAYGYTF
cdr3_length: 12
d_call: -
v_call: TRBV29-1
clone_size: few
j_call: TRBJ1-2

cdr3_nt: TGTGCCTGCGCCGGGACAGGATACACTGAAGCTTTCTTT
cdr3_aa: CACAGTGYTEAFF
cdr3_length: 13
d_call: TRBD1
v_call: TRBV30
clone_size: -
j_call: TRBJ1-1

cdr3_nt: TGTGCCAGCTCACCAACCACAGGGTCGAACACTGAAGCTTTCTTT
cdr3_aa: CASSPTTGSNTEAFF
cdr3_length: 15
d_call: -
v_call: TRBV18
clone_size: -
j_call: TRBJ1-1

cdr3_nt: TGTGCCAGCAGCTTGGGGCCGGGGTCTAATTCACCCCTCCACTTT
cdr3_aa: CASSLGPGSNSPLHF
cdr3_length: 15
d_call: -
v_call: TRBV5-8
clone_size: -
j_call: TRBJ1-6

cdr3_nt: TGCAGCGTTGTTTGGGGGGGACGGAGAGCCTACGAGCAGTACTTC
cdr3_aa: CSVVWGGRRAYEQYF
cdr3_length: 15
d_call: TRBD2
v_call: TRBV29-1
clone_size: -
j_call: TRBJ2-7

cdr3_nt: TGTGCCAGCAGCTTGTCCTTGTATGGCTACACCTTC
cdr3_aa: CASSLSLYGYTF
cdr3_length: 12
d_call: -
v_call: TRBV5-6
clone_size: -
j_call: TRBJ1-2

cdr3_nt: TGTGCCTGGAGTGTAGGCCCGAGGAGCAATCAGCCCCAGCATTTT
cdr3_aa: CAWSVGPRSNQPQHF
cdr3_length: 15
d_call: -
v_call: TRBV30
clone_size: -
j_call: TRBJ1-5

cdr3_nt: TGCGCCAGCAGCCCCGGACAGGGGCCTGGTCTGTTT
cdr3_aa: CASSPGQGPGLF
cdr3_length: 12
d_call: TRBD1
v_call: TRBV5-1
clone_size: few
j_call: TRBJ1-4

cdr3_nt: TGCGCCAGCAGCCAAGAGTTGCGGCCAAATGAGCAGTTCTTC
cdr3_aa: CASSQELRPNEQFF
cdr3_length: 14
d_call: -
v_call: TRBV4-3
clone_size: few
j_call: TRBJ2-1

cdr3_nt: TGTGCCACCAGCAGGAAAAGGACAGGGGCTAGCACAGATACGCAGTATTTT
cdr3_aa: CATSRKRTGASTDTQYF
cdr3_length: 17
d_call: TRBD1
v_call: TRBV15
clone_size: -
j_call: TRBJ2-3

cdr3_nt: TGTGCCAGCAGCTTAACAGCGGGTGAATACAATGAGCAGTTCTTC
cdr3_aa: CASSLTAGEYNEQFF
cdr3_length: 15
d_call: -
v_call: TRBV7-9
clone_size: -
j_call: TRBJ2-1

cdr3_nt: TGTGCCAGCAGCTCCACGGGACAGCTAAGTTACAATGAGCAGTTCTTC
cdr3_aa: CASSSTGQLSYNEQFF
cdr3_length: 16
d_call: TRBD1
v_call: TRBV28
clone_size: -
j_call: TRBJ2-1

cdr3_nt: TGTGCCAGTAGTATTTTTGGGCAGCTGAGCAATCAGCCCCAGCATTTT
cdr3_aa: CASSIFGQLSNQPQHF
cdr3_length: 16
d_call: -
v_call: TRBV19
clone_size: -
j_call: TRBJ1-5

cdr3_nt: TGCGCCAGCAGCCAAGATGGAATAGCGGGGCCCCCCACAGATACGCAGTATTTT
cdr3_aa: CASSQDGIAGPPTDTQYF
cdr3_length: 18
d_call: TRBD2
v_call: TRBV4-3
clone_size: -
j_call: TRBJ2-3

cdr3_nt: TGTGCCAGCACCCCCGGGAGCTACGAGCAGTACTTC
cdr3_aa: CASTPGSYEQYF
cdr3_length: 12
d_call: -
v_call: TRBV5-5
clone_size: -
j_call: TRBJ2-7

cdr3_nt: TGTGCCAGCAGTCCAACTTGGGGGGTCCTCTCCTACAATGAGCAGTTCTTC
cdr3_aa: CASSPTWGVLSYNEQFF
cdr3_length: 17
d_call: -
v_call: TRBV27
clone_size: -
j_call: TRBJ2-1

cdr3_nt: TGTGCCAGCAGCCCAAGGGCGACAGCCTACGAGCAGTACTTC
cdr3_aa: CASSPRATAYEQYF
cdr3_length: 14
d_call: -
v_call: TRBV7-2
clone_size: -
j_call: TRBJ2-7